Each of the 23 T cell receptor beta chains below was sequenced from the same sample in a study of CD8+ T cells in alopecia areata. Isolated RNA was reverse transcribed into cDNA used as the sequencing template. Produced via immunoSEQ multiplex PCR; TCRdb's table is partial and in-frame only. Of 170,000 or so clones in the sample, around 63% were seen once. The source material was CD4+ T cells sorted from blood, sampled at week 0. These receptors all stem from a human donor with alopecia areata.

The chain employs TRBV11-2 and TRBJ1-5, with TRBD1 as a possible D gene (5 bases). The CDR3 spans 15 residues. Deletions cut 2 bases from V and 3 bases from J, with 11 bases between. Germline loops: CDR1 SGHAT, CDR2 FQNNGV. The CDR3 is CASSLTGGSNQPQHF. The CDR3 DNA is TGTGCCAGCAGCTTAACAGGAGGGTCCAATCAGCCCCAGCATTTT.

The chain couples TRBV9 to TRBJ1-2, with TRBD1 identical over 7 bases. V lost 3 bases to trimming and J lost 3 bases; unmatched junction nucleotides: 2. There are 13 residues in the CDR3. Looked up from germline, CDR1 is SGDLS and CDR2 is YYNGEE. The CDR3 DNA is TGTGCCAGCAGCGGCGACAGGGACTATGGCTACACCTTC. Amino acids: CASSGDRDYGYTF.

V and J are TRBV27 and TRBJ1-5, with no clear D. Trimming pared 5 bases from V and 2 bases from J, leaving 16 bases between. The germline V gene has CDR1 MNHEY and CDR2 SMNVEV (reference sequence). This CDR3 contains 16 residues. The CDR3 region has the DNA TGTGCCAGCAGTCCACTCCCGCTTGGGGGCAATCAGCCCCAGCATTTT. Residues: CASSPLPLGGNQPQHF.

This clone was seen more than once but under ten times. This rearrangement joins TRBV2 to TRBJ2-7; tentatively, D is TRBD1 or TRBD2 (5 bases each). The germline V gene encodes CDR1 SNHLY and CDR2 FYNNEI. Between the trimmed V and J ends, which lost 5 bases and 3 bases, there was a span of 14 bases. CDR3 length equals 14 residues. The CDR3 is CASSTLRDGYEQYF. As DNA, the CDR3 is TGTGCCAGCAGTACGCTCCGGGACGGCTACGAGCAGTACTTC.

This chain uses TRBV2 with TRBJ2-5; 7 nucleotides line up with TRBD1. The CDR3 extends over 14 amino acids. V was clipped by 8 bases and J by 1 base; unmatched bases: 7. The germline CDR1 and CDR2 sequences are SNHLY and FYNNEI. The DNA of the CDR3 is TGTGCCAGCCTGAGGGGGCAGGTCCAAGAGACCCAGTACTTC. The encoded protein is CASLRGQVQETQYF.

The V and J genes are TRBV29-1 and TRBJ2-3; 9 nucleotides agree with TRBD1. Germline CDR1 reads SQVTM; CDR2 reads ANQGSEA. The CDR3 has 14 residues. V gave up 8 bases and J gave up 5 bases; unmatched junction bases: 11. CDR3 in amino acids: CSIAQGAVIDTQYF. For the CDR3, the DNA is TGCAGCATCGCACAGGGGGCGGTAATAGATACGCAGTATTTT.

This rearrangement joins TRBV14 to TRBJ1-6; D remains unclear. Germline V gene lookup returns CDR1 SGHDN and CDR2 FVKESK. The ends were cut back, 3 bases at V and 13 bases at J, with 10 bases in the middle. The CDR3 consists of 12 residues. Here the CDR3 reads CASSQGFPPLHF. CDR3 DNA: TGTGCCAGCAGCCAGGGATTTCCGCCCCTCCACTTT.

About this clone: This sample also contains other DNA sequences that code for the same CDR3. This chain joins TRBV7-2 and TRBJ2-7, with D unclear. Per the germline V gene, CDR1 is SGHTA and CDR2 is FQGNSA. CDR3 length: 11 residues. V was trimmed by 4 bases and J by 2 bases, leaving 3 bases between them. The CDR3 DNA is TGTGCCAGCAGCTCCGCCTACGAGCAGTACTTC. Residues: CASSSAYEQYF.

The genes are TRBV5-6 and TRBJ2-3; 8 bases match TRBD1. The CDR3 is made up of 14 amino acids. Germline V gene lookup returns CDR1 SGHDT and CDR2 YYEEEE. Trimming removed 3 bases from V and 4 bases from J; junction bases left unmatched: 4. CDR3 sequence reads: CASSYGQGSDTQYF. The CDR3 coding sequence is TGTGCCAGCAGCTACGGACAGGGTTCAGATACGCAGTATTTT.

The V and J genes are TRBV9 and TRBJ2-5, with 7 nucleotides matching TRBD2. V was pared by 4 bases and J by 5 bases, with 8 bases of the junction left unmatched. The CDR3 runs 14 residues. Per the germline V gene, CDR1 is SGDLS and CDR2 is YYNGEE. The CDR3 DNA sequence: TGTGCCAGCAGCCCCTCCTGGGGGGGGGAGACCCAGTACTTC. Protein product: CASSPSWGGETQYF. Filled out from reference TRBV9 and TRBJ2-5, the complete variable domain reads DSGVTQTPKHLITATGQRVTLRCSPRSGDLSVYWYQQSLDQGLQFLIQYYNGEERAKGNILERFSAQQFPDLHSELNLSSLELGDSALYFCASSPSWGGETQYFGPGTRLLVL.

The gene calls are TRBV9 and TRBJ1-2; a weak D match, TRBD1 (5 bases). Germline values: CDR1 SGDLS, CDR2 YYNGEE. There are 13 residues in the CDR3. With 0 bases removed from V and 10 bases from J, the gap between germline ends came to 13 bases. CDR3 region: CASSVATGALYTF. CDR3 nucleotides: TGTGCCAGCAGCGTAGCTACCGGGGCTCTCTACACCTTC.

This chain links TRBV5-8 with TRBJ2-2; D not resolved. Trimming removed 7 bases at V and 2 bases at J, with 12 bases between. Germline V gene sequence: CDR1 SGHTS, CDR2 YDEGEE. The CDR3 length is 14 residues. CDR3 protein: CASFPLVNTGELFF. The CDR3 bases are TGTGCCAGCTTCCCTCTGGTTAACACCGGGGAGCTGTTTTTT.

V usage is TRBV9 and J usage is TRBJ2-5; D is unresolved. The CDR3 runs to 12 residues. The germline CDR1 and CDR2 sequences are SGDLS and YYNGEE. The V gene lost 3 bases and the J gene lost 5 bases, with 8 bases spanning the gap. The CDR3, as DNA: TGTGCCAGCAGCGCTGGGTTGGAGACCCAGTACTTC. Translated, it gives CASSAGLETQYF. Drawing the rest from reference TRBV9 and TRBJ2-5, the complete variable domain is DSGVTQTPKHLITATGQRVTLRCSPRSGDLSVYWYQQSLDQGLQFLIQYYNGEERAKGNILERFSAQQFPDLHSELNLSSLELGDSALYFCASSAGLETQYFGPGTRLLVL.

Comments on this clone: This CDR3 is also generated by other DNA sequences in the sample. The V and J genes are TRBV5-6 and TRBJ2-5; D might be TRBD2 (6 bases). The CDR3 spans 15 residues. V was pared by 4 bases and J by 2 bases, with 15 bases between. The germline gives CDR1 SGHDT, CDR2 YYEEEE. The CDR3 loop is CASSLAGRGQETQYF. The CDR3 DNA reads as TGTGCCAGCAGCCTCGCGGGGCGAGGGCAAGAGACCCAGTACTTC.

The J gene is TRBJ2-7, the V gene TRBV9; possible D gene TRBD2, 6 bases. The V and J ends lost 0 bases and 1 base respectively, with 11 bases between them. Germline CDR1 and CDR2: SGDLS and YYNGEE. The CDR3 is 15 residues long. CDR3 nucleotides: TGTGCCAGCAGCGTAGGCGCGCGGGGATCCTACGAGCAGTACTTC. Its translation is CASSVGARGSYEQYF.

The V call is TRBV29-1, the J call TRBJ2-7; a possible D gene is TRBD2 (6 bases). Germline V gene lookup returns CDR1 SQVTM and CDR2 ANQGSEA. The CDR3 length is 13 residues. V shed 6 bases and J shed 7 bases, with 19 bases lying between them. CDR3 in DNA: TGCAGCGTCTCGGGCGGCCCGGGGAGGGAGCAGTACTTC. It specifies CSVSGGPGREQYF.

The chain carries TRBV29-1 and TRBJ1-4; D not resolved. The CDR3 is 16 residues long. Germline CDR1 and CDR2: SQVTM and ANQGSEA. V was shortened by 5 bases and J by 4 bases, with 20 bases between the two germline ends. This chain's CDR3 is CSVQENSLLGNEKLFF. The CDR3 DNA follows: TGCAGCGTTCAGGAAAACAGCCTACTCGGTAATGAAAAACTGTTTTTT.

The CDR3 sequence: CASSQVPDSPLHF. The CDR3 DNA reads as TGTGCCAGCAGCCAAGTGCCCGATTCACCCCTCCACTTT. The chain uses TRBV14 and TRBJ1-6; no reliable D call. V shed 1 base and J shed 8 bases, with 6 bases lying between them. The CDR3 spans 13 residues. In germline, CDR1 is SGHDN, CDR2 FVKESK.

The chain carries TRBV9 and TRBJ2-3; 7 bases align to TRBD1. This CDR3 has 15 residues. The V segment lost 3 bases and the J segment 0 bases; nucleotides outside the gene matches: 4. CDR1 is SGDLS and CDR2 is YYNGEE in the germline V gene. CDR3 loop: CASSERDRSTDTQYF. CDR3 nucleotide sequence: TGTGCCAGCAGCGAAAGGGACAGAAGCACAGATACGCAGTATTTT.

The V and J genes are TRBV30 and TRBJ1-1; no reliable D call. This CDR3 has 12 residues. Trimming took off 4 bases at V and 1 base at J, with 7 bases between the two ends. Germline V CDR1 and CDR2: GTSNPN, SVGIG (reference sequence). DNA for the CDR3: TGTGCCTGGAATATGTGGAACACTGAAGCTTTCTTT. Encoded protein: CAWNMWNTEAFF.

The chain carries TRBV6-5 and TRBJ1-1; 7 bases are a match to TRBD1. V lost 6 bases, J lost 0 bases, and 4 bases stayed unmatched. This CDR3 comprises 14 residues. CDR1 is MNHEY, CDR2 SVGAGI, per germline. The CDR3 coding sequence is TGTGCCAGCAGAGACAGGGCAATGAACACTGAAGCTTTCTTT. It is translated as CASRDRAMNTEAFF.

The V and J genes are TRBV5-1 and TRBJ2-7, with 9 bases fitting TRBD2. Germline values: CDR1 SGHRS, CDR2 YFSETQ. After removal of 3 bases from V and 1 base from J, the junction contained 5 bases not matched to a gene. The CDR3 sequence is 15 residues long. The CDR3 coding sequence is TGCGCCAGCAGCTCCCTAGCGGGGCGGTCCTACGAGCAGTACTTC. Its translation is CASSSLAGRSYEQYF.

The chain has TRBV11-2 and TRBJ1-5; D unresolved. Per the germline V gene, CDR1 is SGHAT and CDR2 is FQNNGV. With 4 bases removed from V and 3 bases from J, the gap between germline ends came to 4 bases. CDR3 length: 12 amino acids. The CDR3 here is CASSSNNQPQHF. CDR3 DNA: TGTGCCAGCAGCTCGAACAATCAGCCCCAGCATTTT.